This paragraph covers one T cell receptor (beta chain) sequence. This entry belongs to a study of blood T cell repertoires in COVID-19. Overall study: Nucleic acid was either cDNA or gDNA, and it came from T cells, B-cell-depleted T cells, or PBMCs.

Per the original data handling: Scientists estimated how many nucleated cells there were by amplifying reference gene primers. Using immunoSEQ multiplex PCR, the repertoire was profiled, and TCRdb retains in-frame clones only, with some absent. That table is the source of V, J and clone size, and D and trimming were worked out from the DNA. The sample records roughly 260,000 clones, more than 75% being singletons. Per the germline V gene, CDR1 is MNHEY and CDR2 is SMNVEV (reference sequence). With 4 bases clipped from V and 9 bases from J, the junction kept 15 bases outside the gene matches. CDR3 size: 17 residues.

This chain connects TRBV27 to TRBJ1-6; TRBD1 aligns across 7 bases. Sequencing used peripheral blood. This clonotype was sampled from a man between 35 and 55 years old who had recovered from COVID-19. The CDR3 here is CASSSPREAGGGSPLHF. DNA of the CDR3: TGTGCCAGCAGTTCTCCCCGTGAGGCAGGGGGAGGTTCACCCCTCCACTTT.